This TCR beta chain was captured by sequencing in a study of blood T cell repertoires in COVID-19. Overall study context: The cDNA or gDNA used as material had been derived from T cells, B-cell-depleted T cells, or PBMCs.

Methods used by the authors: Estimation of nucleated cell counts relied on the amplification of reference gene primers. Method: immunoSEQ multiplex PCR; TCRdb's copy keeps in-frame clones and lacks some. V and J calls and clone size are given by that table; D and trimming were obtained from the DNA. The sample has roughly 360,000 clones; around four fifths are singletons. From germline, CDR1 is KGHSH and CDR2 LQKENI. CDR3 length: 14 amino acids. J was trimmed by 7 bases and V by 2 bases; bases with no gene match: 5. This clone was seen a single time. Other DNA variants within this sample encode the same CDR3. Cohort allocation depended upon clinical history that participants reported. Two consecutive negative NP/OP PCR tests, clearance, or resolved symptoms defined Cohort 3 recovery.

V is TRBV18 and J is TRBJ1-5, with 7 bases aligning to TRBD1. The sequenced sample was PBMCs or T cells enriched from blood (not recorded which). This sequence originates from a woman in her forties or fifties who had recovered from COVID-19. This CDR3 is CASSPSGGGQPQHF. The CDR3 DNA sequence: TGTGCCAGCTCACCATCAGGGGGTGGACAGCCCCAGCATTTT.